The text below deals with one T cell receptor beta chain. The sample is drawn from a study of cytomegalovirus exposure and HLA in healthy donors. J gave up 2 bases and V 4 bases, and 4 bases lay outside the gene matches. This CDR3 region has 14 residues. The germline CDR1 and CDR2 sequences are MNHNS and SASEGT. The repertoire was sequenced with immunoSEQ multiplex PCR; TCRdb's copy has only in-frame clones and lacks some. The sample contains about 120,000 clones, around 90% of which appear only once. The specimen sequenced was PBMCs. This clonotype was obtained from a woman aged 18-29 years in good health and CMV-seronegative. The chain employs TRBV6-1 and TRBJ1-1; 7 bases fit TRBD1. CDR3 bases: TGTGCCAGCAGTGGTTGGACAGGCAACACTGAAGCTTTCTTT. Amino acids: CASSGWTGNTEAFF.